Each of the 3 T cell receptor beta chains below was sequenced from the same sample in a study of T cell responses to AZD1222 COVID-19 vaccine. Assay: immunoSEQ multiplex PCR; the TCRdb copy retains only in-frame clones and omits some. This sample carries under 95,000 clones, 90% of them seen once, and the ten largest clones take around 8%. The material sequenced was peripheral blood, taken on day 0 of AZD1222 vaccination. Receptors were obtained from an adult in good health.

CDR3 protein: CASSIAGVVREPQHF. The CDR3 DNA sequence: TGTGCCAGTAGTATAGCTGGGGTCGTCAGGGAGCCCCAGCATTTT. The V gene is TRBV19, the J gene TRBJ1-5, with D perhaps TRBD1 (5 bases). Trimming removed 1 base at V and 8 bases at J, with 15 bases between. Germline values: CDR1 LNHDA, CDR2 SQIVND (reference sequence). The CDR3 sequence is 15 residues long.

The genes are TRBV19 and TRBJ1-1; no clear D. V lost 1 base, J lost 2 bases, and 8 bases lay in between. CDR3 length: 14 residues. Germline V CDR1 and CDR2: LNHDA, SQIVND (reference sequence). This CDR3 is CASSIVAGNTEAFF. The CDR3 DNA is TGTGCCAGTAGTATAGTTGCAGGCAACACTGAAGCTTTCTTT. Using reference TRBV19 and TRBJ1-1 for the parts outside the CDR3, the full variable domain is DGGITQSPKYLFRKEGQNVTLSCEQNLNHDAMYWYRQDPGQGLRLIYYSQIVNDFQKGDIAEGYSVSREKKESFPLTVTSAQKNPTAFYLCASSIVAGNTEAFFGQGTRLTVV.

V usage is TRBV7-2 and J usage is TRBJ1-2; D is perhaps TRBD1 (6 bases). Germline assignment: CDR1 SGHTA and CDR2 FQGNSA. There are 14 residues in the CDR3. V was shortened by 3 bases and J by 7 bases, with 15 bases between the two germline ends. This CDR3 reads CASSLGDTGFGYTF. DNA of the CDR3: TGTGCCAGCAGCTTGGGGGACACGGGGTTTGGCTACACCTTC. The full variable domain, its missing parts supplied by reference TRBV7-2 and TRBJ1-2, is GAGVSQSPSNKVTEKGKDVELRCDPISGHTALYWYRQSLGQGLEFLIYFQGNSAPDKSGLPSDRFSAERTGGSVSTLTIQRTQQEDSAVYLCASSLGDTGFGYTFGSGTRLTVV.